The 6 T cell receptor beta chains below were found in one sample sequenced in a study of cytomegalovirus exposure and HLA in healthy donors. PCR used 60 Vbeta primers and 13 Jbeta primers. The method was immunoSEQ multiplex PCR; TCRdb's version includes in-frame clones alone and lacks a portion of them. The sample has about 150,000 clones, around 10% seen once; the top ten hold roughly 7%. The sequencing input was PBMCs. The receptors stem from a middle-aged woman in good health and CMV-seropositive.

The V and J genes are TRBV19 and TRBJ1-5, with 8 bases identical to TRBD1. Germline CDR1 and CDR2: LNHDA and SQIVND (reference sequence). CDR3 length: 13 amino acids. With 5 bases clipped from V and 5 bases from J, the junction kept 2 bases outside the gene matches. CDR3 protein: CASSSQGDQPQHF. CDR3 bases: TGTGCCAGTAGTTCACAGGGGGATCAGCCCCAGCATTTT.

This clone has only a few counts. The chain combines TRBV7-9 with TRBJ1-4; tentatively, D is TRBD1 (5 bases). V lost 1 base and J lost 5, with 11 bases in between. This CDR3 spans 15 amino acids. CDR1 and CDR2 from the germline V gene are SEHNR and FQNEAQ (reference sequence). The CDR3 protein is CASSLGDSRNEKLFF. The CDR3 DNA sequence: TGTGCCAGCAGCTTAGGAGACAGCAGAAATGAAAAACTGTTTTTT.

The CDR3 sequence is CASSQDLTSSYEQYF. As DNA, the CDR3 is TGCGCCAGCAGCCAAGATCTGACAAGCTCCTACGAGCAGTACTTC. The rearrangement joins TRBV4-3 to TRBJ2-7; unclear D gene. Trimming took off 0 bases at V and 0 bases at J, with 9 bases between the two ends. The germline V gene has CDR1 LGHNA and CDR2 YSLEER. This CDR3 has 15 amino acids.

This chain links TRBV7-2 with TRBJ2-2; TRBD2 matches at 7 bases. With V trimmed by 5 bases and J by 3 bases, 6 bases remained unmatched. CDR1 is SGHTA and CDR2 is FQGNSA in the germline V gene. This CDR3 contains 15 residues. The CDR3 bases are TGTGCCAGCAGCCCCTGGGGGGGAGACACCGGGGAGCTGTTTTTT. This sequence encodes CASSPWGGDTGELFF.

V and J are TRBV7-9 and TRBJ1-1; 7 bases line up with TRBD1. The CDR3 runs to 12 residues. From germline, CDR1 is SEHNR and CDR2 FQNEAQ (reference sequence). J lost 11 bases, V lost 1 base, and 4 bases had no gene match. The CDR3 loop reads CASSLETGSAFF. The CDR3 DNA reads TGTGCCAGCAGCTTAGAGACAGGGAGCGCTTTCTTT.

V is TRBV7-9 and J is TRBJ1-2; D perhaps matches TRBD1 (5 bases). Germline values: CDR1 SEHNR, CDR2 FQNEAQ (reference sequence). This CDR3 has 17 amino acids. Trimming removed 5 bases at V and 6 bases at J, with 25 bases between. CDR3 DNA sequence: TGTGCCAGCAGCCCCCGGCCTGGGGGGGGTGGTAGAGATGGCTACACCTTC. Its translation: CASSPRPGGGGRDGYTF.